Below are 32 T cell receptor beta chains sequenced from a single sample in a study of cytomegalovirus exposure and HLA in healthy donors. Method: immunoSEQ multiplex PCR; TCRdb's copy keeps in-frame clones and lacks some. The sample has 100,000 to 130,000 clones; 90% to 96% are singletons. Sequencing was carried out using PBMCs. These TCRs come from a woman younger than 35 in good health and CMV-seronegative.

The chain employs TRBV2 and TRBJ1-6, with a tentative D call TRBD1 (5 bases). Germline V gene sequence: CDR1 SNHLY, CDR2 FYNNEI. This CDR3 comprises 19 residues. V dropped 5 bases and J dropped 3 bases, with 23 bases sitting between them. The CDR3 reads CASSLDTVSTGDYNSPLHF. The CDR3 region has the DNA TGTGCCAGCAGTCTTGACACGGTATCCACGGGGGACTATAATTCACCCCTCCACTTT.

V and J are TRBV2 and TRBJ1-1; D call uncertain. The CDR3 spans 15 residues. Trimming took 0 bases from V and 0 from J, leaving 8 bases between them. Germline V gene sequence: CDR1 SNHLY, CDR2 FYNNEI. The CDR3 reads CASSEARLMNTEAFF. The CDR3 bases are TGTGCCAGCAGTGAAGCGCGCCTAATGAACACTGAAGCTTTCTTT.

The rearrangement links TRBV6-6 to TRBJ1-2, with TRBD1 matching over 7 bases. The J segment lost 4 bases and the V segment lost 2 bases, leaving 4 bases of the junction unmatched. The V gene's germline CDR1 is MNHNY and CDR2 SVGAGI (reference sequence). The CDR3 has 14 amino acids. The CDR3 protein is CASSYGQDIYGYTF. The DNA for the CDR3 is TGTGCCAGCAGTTACGGACAGGACATCTATGGCTACACCTTC.

The chain links TRBV4-2 to TRBJ2-3; D is perhaps TRBD2 (5 bases). CDR1 and CDR2 from the germline V gene are LGHNA and YNFKEQ. CDR3 size: 16 residues. Trimming removed 4 bases at V and 4 bases at J, with 18 bases between. CDR3 region: CASSPFWTGKADTQYF. The DNA of the CDR3 is TGTGCCAGCAGCCCCTTTTGGACGGGGAAAGCAGATACGCAGTATTTT.

This clone was picked up one time. The rearrangement joins TRBV27 to TRBJ2-6, with D hard to call. The germline V gene has CDR1 MNHEY and CDR2 SMNVEV (reference sequence). The CDR3 has 15 residues. V was cut by 7 bases and J by 2 bases, with 12 bases left in between. The DNA of the CDR3 is TGTGCCAGCACCCTTTGGCCCCCTGGGGCCAACGTCCTGACTTTC. Its protein is CASTLWPPGANVLTF.

The chain couples TRBV5-6 to TRBJ1-1, with 8 bases matching TRBD1. The CDR3 length is 14 residues. The germline CDR1 and CDR2 sequences are SGHDT and YYEEEE. Trimming took 4 bases from V and 10 from J; bases not matched to a gene: 12. The CDR3 nucleotides read TGTGCCAGCAGCGGGGGGGGCCAGGGGGCATCAGCTTTCTTT. The encoded protein is CASSGGGQGASAFF.

The chain uses TRBV28 and TRBJ1-5; 7 bases are shared with TRBD1. Germline V gene sequence: CDR1 MDHEN, CDR2 SYDVKM. The V and J ends lost 5 bases and 5 bases, in that order; junction bases with no gene match: 21. The CDR3 totals 19 residues. The CDR3 is CASSPHIPRQGRAYQPQHF. The CDR3 DNA follows: TGTGCCAGCAGTCCGCATATTCCCAGACAGGGACGAGCTTATCAGCCCCAGCATTTT.

The chain has TRBV6-6 and TRBJ2-5, with TRBD1 as a possible D gene (6 bases). Trimming left V 9 bases short and J 1 base short, with 12 bases between. Germline lookup yields CDR1 MNHNY and CDR2 SVGAGI (reference sequence). The CDR3 is 13 residues long. The CDR3 DNA follows: TGTGCCAGTCAGACAGGCGGCCAAGAGACCCAGTACTTC. Translated, it gives CASQTGGQETQYF.

This clone is a singleton in its sample. This chain uses TRBV5-4 with TRBJ2-5, with 7 nucleotides matching TRBD1. CDR1 and CDR2 (germline): SGHNT, YYREEE (reference sequence). Unmatched junction bases numbered 3, after V lost 2 bases and J lost 2 bases. The CDR3 has 14 residues. The CDR3 DNA sequence: TGTGCCAGCAGCTTCCGGACAGGACAAGAGACCCAGTACTTC. It is translated as CASSFRTGQETQYF. The variable domain in full, completed from reference TRBV5-4 and TRBJ2-5, reads ETGVTQSPTHLIKTRGQQVTLRCSSQSGHNTVSWYQQALGQGPQFIFQYYREEENGRGNFPPRFSGLQFPNYSSELNVNALELDDSALYLCASSFRTGQETQYFGPGTRLLVL.

This chain uses TRBV28 with TRBJ1-6; D ambiguous. There are 15 residues in the CDR3. The V end lost 4 bases, the J end lost 7 bases, and 14 bases lay between the germline ends. Germline V gives CDR1 MDHEN, CDR2 SYDVKM. CDR3 sequence (DNA): TGTGCCAGCAGTTCGGGAGACGGGAACAATTCACCCCTCCACTTT. Amino acids: CASSSGDGNNSPLHF.

As regards this clone: The CDR3 carries no conserved terminal phenylalanine or tryptophan, so it likely arises from a read error. Because the CDR3's place on the DNA is in doubt, the DNA is left out and the CDR3 is given as listed by TCRdb. The CDR3 is CASSERRGTGL. This sequence joins TRBV10-2 and TRBJ1-2; the table's D call TRBD1 went unverified against the DNA. Both ends counted, the CDR3 spans 11 residues. Germline CDR1 reads WSHSY; CDR2 reads SAAADI.

The chain employs TRBV29-1 and TRBJ2-1; tentative D call: TRBD1 (5 bases). Trimming removed 7 bases at V and 3 bases at J, with 13 bases between. There are 13 residues in the CDR3. The germline V gene encodes CDR1 SQVTM and CDR2 ANQGSEA. CDR3 in amino acids: CSAQATNYNEQFF. The CDR3 coding sequence is TGCAGCGCACAGGCAACGAACTACAATGAGCAGTTCTTC.

The genes are TRBV4-3 and TRBJ2-5; D gene unclear. The germline V gene encodes CDR1 LGHNA and CDR2 YSLEER. This CDR3 is built from 17 residues. Trimming left V 0 bases short and J 2 bases short, with 16 bases between. The CDR3 is CASSQDRPQYAQETQYF. For the CDR3, the DNA is TGCGCCAGCAGCCAAGATCGTCCCCAGTATGCACAAGAGACCCAGTACTTC.

The chain uses TRBV19 and TRBJ2-5, with TRBD1 matching 10 bases. The V gene's germline CDR1 is LNHDA and CDR2 SQIVND (reference sequence). V lost 1 base and J lost 5; bases outside the gene matches: 7. CDR3 length: 16 amino acids. CDR3 in amino acids: CASSIGDRGRRETQYF. The CDR3 nucleotides are TGTGCCAGTAGTATAGGGGACAGGGGACGGAGGGAGACCCAGTACTTC.

This chain connects TRBV14 to TRBJ2-5; tentative D call: TRBD1 (7 bases). Trimming pared 0 bases from V and 4 bases from J, leaving 15 bases between. Germline assignment: CDR1 SGHDN and CDR2 FVKESK. The length of the CDR3 is 16 residues. The CDR3 here is CASSQEVGGGPETQYF. DNA of the CDR3: TGTGCCAGCAGCCAAGAGGTTGGAGGGGGCCCAGAGACCCAGTACTTC. Full variable domain (outside the CDR3, taken from reference TRBV14 and TRBJ2-5): EAGVTQFPSHSVIEKGQTVTLRCDPISGHDNLYWYRRVMGKEIKFLLHFVKESKQDESGMPNNRFLAERTGGTYSTLKVQPAELEDSGVYFCASSQEVGGGPETQYFGPGTRLLVL.

The gene calls are TRBV6-1 and TRBJ1-6, with TRBD1 matching 9 bases. The CDR3 sequence is 14 residues long. The germline V gene encodes CDR1 MNHNS and CDR2 SASEGT. V lost 8 bases, J lost 4 bases, and 3 bases stayed unmatched. The CDR3 here is CASGQGNYNSPLHF. The CDR3 DNA reads as TGTGCCAGCGGACAGGGGAATTATAATTCACCCCTCCACTTT.

This CDR3 is CASSLTANTGELFF. The CDR3 DNA reads as TGTGCCAGCAGCTTAACAGCGAACACCGGGGAGCTGTTTTTT. V gene TRBV7-8 combines with J gene TRBJ2-2; D unclear. The V gene's germline CDR1 is SGHVS and CDR2 FQNEAQ. The CDR3 loop spans 14 amino acids. Trimming shortened V by 2 bases and J by 0 bases, and 4 bases separated the two germline ends. Full variable domain (remainder filled in from reference TRBV7-8 and TRBJ2-2): GAGVSQSPRYKVAKRGQDVALRCDPISGHVSLFWYQQALGQGPEFLTYFQNEAQLDKSGLPSDRFFAERPEGSVSTLKIQRTQQEDSAVYLCASSLTANTGELFFGEGSRLTVL.

The chain couples TRBV18 to TRBJ1-3; 10 nucleotides agree with TRBD1. This CDR3 is built from 15 residues. The germline CDR1 and CDR2 sequences are KGHSH and LQKENI. Losses at the gene ends were 6 bases for V and 4 bases for J; bases not matched to a gene: 6. The CDR3 protein is CASSQGQGFGNTIYF. The CDR3 DNA follows: TGTGCCAGCTCCCAGGGACAGGGGTTCGGAAACACCATATATTTT.

This clone occurred once. The CDR3 DNA is TGCAGCGTTTGTGAACAGGGGGCTGATACCGGGGAGCTGTTTTTT. Translated: CSVCEQGADTGELFF. The gene calls are TRBV29-1 and TRBJ2-2, with 9 bases that match TRBD1. Germline assignment: CDR1 SQVTM and CDR2 ANQGSEA. CDR3 length equals 15 residues. V lost 5 bases, J lost 5 bases, and 9 bases stayed unmatched.

This rearrangement joins TRBV15 to TRBJ1-1; TRBD1 aligns across 9 bases. CDR1 and CDR2 (germline): LNHNV, YYDKDF (reference sequence). Trimming cost V 5 bases and J 5 bases; bases outside gene matches: 9. This CDR3 comprises 15 residues. The CDR3 region has the DNA TGTGCCACCAGCCCCCACAGGGGGCTGAGAACTGAAGCTTTCTTT. Its translation: CATSPHRGLRTEAFF.

This clone was recorded only once. This chain connects TRBV7-9 to TRBJ1-2, with D perhaps TRBD1 (5 bases). Germline CDR1 SEHNR, CDR2 FQNEAQ (reference sequence). The V and J ends lost 2 bases and 4 bases respectively, with 11 bases between them. This CDR3 spans 14 amino acids. CDR3 protein: CASSLLWGGYGYTF. In nucleotides, the CDR3 is TGTGCCAGCAGCTTACTCTGGGGGGGCTATGGCTACACCTTC. Full variable domain (rest looked up from reference TRBV7-9 and TRBJ1-2): DTGVSQNPRHKITKRGQNVTFRCDPISEHNRLYWYRQTLGQGPEFLTYFQNEAQLEKSRLLSDRFSAERPKGSFSTLEIQRTEQGDSAMYLCASSLLWGGYGYTFGSGTRLTVV.

V and J are TRBV11-2 and TRBJ2-3, with 9 bases matching TRBD2. This CDR3 region has 17 residues. The trim removed 5 bases at V and 1 base at J, leaving 10 bases unmatched. Looked up from germline, CDR1 is SGHAT and CDR2 is FQNNGV. CDR3 DNA sequence: TGTGCCAGCAGCACCAGGATTAGCGGGGGCGGCACAGATACGCAGTATTTT. Encoded protein: CASSTRISGGGTDTQYF.

The chain uses TRBV28 and TRBJ2-7; the D gene is possibly TRBD2 (6 bases). CDR3 length: 14 amino acids. Germline V gene sequence: CDR1 MDHEN, CDR2 SYDVKM. V lost 3 bases and J lost 3, with 12 bases in between. CDR3 protein: CASSLGGKIYEQYF. The CDR3 bases are TGTGCCAGCAGTTTGGGCGGGAAAATCTACGAGCAGTACTTC. Full variable domain (rest looked up from reference TRBV28 and TRBJ2-7): DVKVTQSSRYLVKRTGEKVFLECVQDMDHENMFWYRQDPGLGLRLIYFSYDVKMKEKGDIPEGYSVSREKKERFSLILESASTNQTSMYLCASSLGGKIYEQYFGPGTRLTVT.

This rearrangement joins TRBV6-6 to TRBJ1-2; 9 nucleotides agree with TRBD1. CDR1 MNHNY and CDR2 SVGAGI come from the germline V gene (reference sequence). This CDR3 has 14 amino acids. With 4 bases clipped from V and 6 bases from J, the junction kept 6 bases outside the gene matches. The CDR3, as DNA: TGTGCCAGCAGTTCCCGACAGGGGGAGGATGGCTACACCTTC. Protein sequence: CASSSRQGEDGYTF.

The chain couples TRBV13 to TRBJ2-2, with D unresolved. Trimming took 2 bases from V and 7 from J, leaving 8 bases between them. Germline CDR1 is PRHDT and CDR2 is FYEKMQ (reference sequence). The CDR3 consists of 13 residues. CDR3 protein: CASSLYLSGELFF. The CDR3 DNA follows: TGTGCCAGCAGCTTATACCTGAGCGGGGAGCTGTTTTTT.

The V gene is TRBV28, the J gene TRBJ2-7; TRBD1 matches 8 bases. The CDR3 loop spans 13 amino acids. After removal of 10 bases from V and 3 bases from J, the junction contained 8 bases not matched to a gene. Germline V gene lookup returns CDR1 MDHEN and CDR2 SYDVKM. In nucleotides, the CDR3 is TGTGCCACCAGGGGGCAGAGCCGCTACGAGCAGTACTTC. This translates into CATRGQSRYEQYF.

The chain combines TRBV11-2 with TRBJ2-7; weak D call: TRBD1 (6 bases). Trimming shortened V by 4 bases and J by 2 bases, and 12 bases separated the two germline ends. Per germline, CDR1 SGHAT and CDR2 FQNNGV. The CDR3 covers 14 residues. CDR3 region: CASSSHQGTYEQYF. The CDR3 DNA sequence: TGTGCCAGCAGCTCTCACCAGGGGACCTACGAGCAGTACTTC. The whole variable domain, remainder taken from reference TRBV11-2 and TRBJ2-7, is EAGVAQSPRYKIIEKRQSVAFWCNPISGHATLYWYQQILGQGPKLLIQFQNNGVVDDSQLPKDRFSAERLKGVDSTLKIQPAKLEDSAVYLCASSSHQGTYEQYFGPGTRLTVT.

This chain uses TRBV7-8 with TRBJ1-5; no clear D gene. The CDR3 runs to 15 residues. Germline loops: CDR1 SGHVS, CDR2 FQNEAQ. Trimming removed 0 bases from V and 4 bases from J, with 10 bases in between. The CDR3 reads CASSLAPARNQPQHF. In DNA form, the CDR3 reads TGTGCCAGCAGCTTAGCCCCCGCGAGGAATCAGCCCCAGCATTTT.

This clone showed up just a few times. The chain combines TRBV4-1 with TRBJ1-3; D gene ambiguous. Trimming stripped 4 bases from V and 0 bases from J, with 16 bases between. CDR1 is MGHRA and CDR2 is YSYEKL in the germline V gene. The CDR3 runs 17 residues. DNA of the CDR3: TGCGCCAGCAGCCGGGGAGGGCTCGTTCTCTCTGGAAACACCATATATTTT. Amino acid sequence: CASSRGGLVLSGNTIYF.

The J gene is TRBJ1-1, the V gene TRBV6-5; D possibly corresponds to TRBD1 (5 bases). The CDR3 has 13 residues. Between the trimmed V and J ends, which lost 6 bases and 4 bases, there was a span of 12 bases. The V gene's germline CDR1 is MNHEY and CDR2 SVGAGI. The CDR3: CASSPGGGTEAFF. CDR3 DNA: TGTGCCAGCAGCCCGGGCGGGGGCACTGAAGCTTTCTTT.

The J gene is TRBJ2-7, the V gene TRBV10-3, with TRBD1 identical over 7 bases. CDR1 and CDR2 from the germline V gene are ENHRY and SYGVKD. The CDR3 extends over 15 amino acids. After removal of 6 bases from V and 6 bases from J, the junction contained 14 bases not matched to a gene. CDR3 in amino acids: CAIRDAGGEFGEQYF. The CDR3 DNA sequence: TGTGCCATCAGGGACGCAGGGGGAGAGTTCGGCGAGCAGTACTTC.

CDR3 in DNA: TGTGCCAGCAGTGATAGTTCTAGCGTCACATACGAGCAGTACTTC. It encodes CASSDSSSVTYEQYF. The rearrangement links TRBV2 to TRBJ2-7; TRBD2 might be the D (6 bases). Trimming took off 3 bases at V and 4 bases at J, with 16 bases between the two ends. The CDR3 contains 15 residues. In germline, CDR1 is SNHLY, CDR2 FYNNEI.